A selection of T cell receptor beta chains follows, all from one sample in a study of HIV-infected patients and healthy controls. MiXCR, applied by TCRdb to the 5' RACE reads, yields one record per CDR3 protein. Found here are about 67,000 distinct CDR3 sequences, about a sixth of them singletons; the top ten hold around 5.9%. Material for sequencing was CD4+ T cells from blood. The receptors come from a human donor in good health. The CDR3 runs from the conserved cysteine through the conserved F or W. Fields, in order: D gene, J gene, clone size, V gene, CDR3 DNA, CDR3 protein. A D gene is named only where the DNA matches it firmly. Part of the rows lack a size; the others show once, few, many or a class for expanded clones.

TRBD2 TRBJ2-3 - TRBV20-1 TGCAGTGCTAAAAGGACTAGGACTAGCACAGATACGCAGTATTTT CSAKRTRTSTDTQYF
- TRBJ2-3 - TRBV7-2 TGTGCCAGCAGCTTATTTGGGGGCGTGGTTTTGGATACGCAGTATTTT CASSLFGGVVLDTQYF
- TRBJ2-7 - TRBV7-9 TGTGCCAGCAGCTTTGGCAGAAACAACGAGCAGTACTTC CASSFGRNNEQYF
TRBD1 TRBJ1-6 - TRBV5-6 TGTGCCAGCAGCTTAAGACAGGGTATGGATTCACCCCTCCACTTT CASSLRQGMDSPLHF
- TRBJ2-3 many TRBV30 TGTGCCTGGAGTGAGCGGTTTAGCACAGATACGCAGTATTTT CAWSERFSTDTQYF
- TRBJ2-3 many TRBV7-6 TGTGCCAGCACCCTAGGAGCAGGCACAGATACGCAGTATTTT CASTLGAGTDTQYF
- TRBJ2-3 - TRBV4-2 TGTGCCAGCAGCCAACACAAGACATATCCGAACACAGATACGCAGTATTTT CASSQHKTYPNTDTQYF
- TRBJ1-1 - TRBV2 TGTGCCACCAATAATCAGGGAATAATGAACACTGAAGCTTTCTTT CATNNQGIMNTEAFF
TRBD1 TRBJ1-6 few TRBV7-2 TGTGCCAGCAGCCAAGTTAGGGGGCGCGGTAATTCACCCCTCCACTTT CASSQVRGRGNSPLHF
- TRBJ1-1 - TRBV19 TGTGCCAGTAGTATTTACCGATCAGACGAAGCTTTCTTT CASSIYRSDEAFF
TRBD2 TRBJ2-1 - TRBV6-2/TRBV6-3 TGTGCCAGTACCGATGTACTAGCGGGGTTGTACAATGAGCAGTTCTTC CASTDVLAGLYNEQFF
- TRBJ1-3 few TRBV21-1 TGTGCCAGCAGCAAAGTGGGTGAGGCATTGGGAAACACCATATATTTT CASSKVGEALGNTIYF
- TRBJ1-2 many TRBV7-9 TGTGCCAGCAGCCAGGACGGTAACTATGGCTACACCTTC CASSQDGNYGYTF
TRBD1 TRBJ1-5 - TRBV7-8 TGTGCCAGCAGCTTGGGACGACAGGGGGCTAGACAGCCCCAGCATTTT CASSLGRQGARQPQHF
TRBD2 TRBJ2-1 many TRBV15 TGTGCCACCAGGCGGGGGGGGCTAGCGGGGGTTATCTCCTACAATGAGCAGTTCTTC CATRRGGLAGVISYNEQFF
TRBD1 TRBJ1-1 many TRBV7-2 TGTGCCAGCAGCGGACAGGGGAGGACTGAAGCTTTCTTT CASSGQGRTEAFF
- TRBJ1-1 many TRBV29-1 TGCAGCGTTCAGGGGACTGAAGCTTTCTTT CSVQGTEAFF
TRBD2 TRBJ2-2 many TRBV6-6 TGTGCCAGCAGGGGGACTAGCGGGAGAGCCGGGGAGCTGTTTTTT CASRGTSGRAGELFF
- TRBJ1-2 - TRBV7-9 TGTGCCAGCAGCCAGTCAGCGGACCATGGCTACACCTTC CASSQSADHGYTF
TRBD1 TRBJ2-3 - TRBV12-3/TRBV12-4 TGTGCCAGCAGTTTATTGCCGGGACAGGCAGGTGGGAATATGCAGTATTTT CASSLLPGQAGGNMQYF
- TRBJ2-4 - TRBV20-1 TGCAGTGCTAGGGATATAGCCAAAAACATTCAGTACTTC CSARDIAKNIQYF
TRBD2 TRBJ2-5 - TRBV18 TGTGCCAGCTCATCCATAGCGGGAGAGGTGGACCAGTACTTC CASSSIAGEVDQYF
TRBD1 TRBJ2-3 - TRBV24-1 TGTGCCACCAGGGGACAGAGCACAGATACGCAGTATTTT CATRGQSTDTQYF
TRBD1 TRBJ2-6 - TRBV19 TGTGCCAGTAGTATCGGGACAGGGGGACCTGGGGCCAACGTCCTGACTTTC CASSIGTGGPGANVLTF
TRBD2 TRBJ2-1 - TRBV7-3 TGTGCCAGCAGCTTGGGGCTAGCGGGCAATGAGCAGTTCTTC CASSLGLAGNEQFF
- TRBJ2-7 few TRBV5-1 TGCGCCAGCAGCTTGACAGTTTCGGGGGAGCAGTACTTC CASSLTVSGEQYF
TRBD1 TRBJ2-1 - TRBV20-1 TGCAGTGCTAGACCCTGGGGACAGGGGAAGGATGAGCAGTTCTTC CSARPWGQGKDEQFF
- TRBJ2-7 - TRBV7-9 TGTGCCAGCAGCTTAGGTCTGGGCTACGACGAGCAGTACTTC CASSLGLGYDEQYF
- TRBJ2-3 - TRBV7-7 TGTGCCAGCAGCACCGGGACTCCAGATACGCAGTATTTT CASSTGTPDTQYF
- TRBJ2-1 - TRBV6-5 TGTGCCAGCAGTTACTCCCCCGGAGCCCCAAATGAGCAGTTCTTC CASSYSPGAPNEQFF
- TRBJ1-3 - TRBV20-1 TGCAGCGAACGAAACACCATATATTTT CSERNTIYF
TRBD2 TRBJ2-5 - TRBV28 TGTGCTGACTCTGAGCGGGGGGCCCCGTACCAAGAGACCCAGTACTTC CADSERGAPYQETQYF
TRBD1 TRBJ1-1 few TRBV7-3 TGTGCCAGCAGCATCCGGGACAGGGGGTCGAACACTGAAGCTTTCTTT CASSIRDRGSNTEAFF
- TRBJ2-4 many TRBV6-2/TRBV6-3 TGTGCCAGCAGTTACTCGAAGGTTGGAGGGAGTGAGTCCAAAAACATTCAGTACTTC CASSYSKVGGSESKNIQYF
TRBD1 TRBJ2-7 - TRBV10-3 TGTGCCATCAGTGAAGGGACAGATAAGCAGTACTTC CAISEGTDKQYF
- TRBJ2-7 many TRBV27 TGTGCCAGCAGTTCCCGGCGCGAAGGCAGGGCGAGTGAGCAGTACTTC CASSSRREGRASEQYF
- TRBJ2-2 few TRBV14 TGTGCCAGCAGCCAAGATCCAGGTCCAAACACCGGGGAGCTGTTTTTT CASSQDPGPNTGELFF
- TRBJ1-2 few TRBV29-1 TGCAGCGTTGAAGGGGGGCATAGAGCTAACTATGGCTACACCTTC CSVEGGHRANYGYTF
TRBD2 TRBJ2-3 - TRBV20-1 TGCAGTGCTCTACAGTTGGGACTAGCGGGAGTAGGGACAGATACGCAGTATTTT CSALQLGLAGVGTDTQYF
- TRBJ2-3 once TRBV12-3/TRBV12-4 TGTGCCAGCAGCCAGACTAGTTCCACAGATACGCAGTATTTT CASSQTSSTDTQYF
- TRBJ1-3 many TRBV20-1 TGCAGTGCTAGTACGGTCCTTAAACACTCTGGAAACACCATATATTTT CSASTVLKHSGNTIYF
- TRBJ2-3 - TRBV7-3 TGTGCCAGCAGCCCCCAGCCGGGGATTGAACAGTATTTT CASSPQPGIEQYF
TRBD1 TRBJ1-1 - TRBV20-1 TGCAGTGCTAGAGAAGGGACAGGGGGGATACCTGAAGCTTTCTTT CSAREGTGGIPEAFF
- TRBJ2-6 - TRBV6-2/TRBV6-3 TGTGCCAGCAGTCCGCGTCACCCGGGTGCTTGGCCTGGGGCCAACGTCCTGACTTTC CASSPRHPGAWPGANVLTF
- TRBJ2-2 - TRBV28 TGTGTACAGGCATGGGTGCTGTTTTTT CVQAWVLFF